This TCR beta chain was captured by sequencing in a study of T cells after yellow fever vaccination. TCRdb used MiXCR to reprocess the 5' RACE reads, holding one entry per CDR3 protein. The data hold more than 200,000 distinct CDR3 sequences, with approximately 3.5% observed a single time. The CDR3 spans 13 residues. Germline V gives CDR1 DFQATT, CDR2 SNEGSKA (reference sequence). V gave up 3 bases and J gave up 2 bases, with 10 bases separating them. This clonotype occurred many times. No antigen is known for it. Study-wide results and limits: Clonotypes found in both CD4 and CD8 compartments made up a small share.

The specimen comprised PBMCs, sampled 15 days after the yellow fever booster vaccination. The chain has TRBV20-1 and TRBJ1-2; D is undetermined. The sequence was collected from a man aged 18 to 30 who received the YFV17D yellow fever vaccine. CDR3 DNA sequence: TGCAGTGCTAGGGACGGCGGAAACTATGGCTACACCTTC. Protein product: CSARDGGNYGYTF.